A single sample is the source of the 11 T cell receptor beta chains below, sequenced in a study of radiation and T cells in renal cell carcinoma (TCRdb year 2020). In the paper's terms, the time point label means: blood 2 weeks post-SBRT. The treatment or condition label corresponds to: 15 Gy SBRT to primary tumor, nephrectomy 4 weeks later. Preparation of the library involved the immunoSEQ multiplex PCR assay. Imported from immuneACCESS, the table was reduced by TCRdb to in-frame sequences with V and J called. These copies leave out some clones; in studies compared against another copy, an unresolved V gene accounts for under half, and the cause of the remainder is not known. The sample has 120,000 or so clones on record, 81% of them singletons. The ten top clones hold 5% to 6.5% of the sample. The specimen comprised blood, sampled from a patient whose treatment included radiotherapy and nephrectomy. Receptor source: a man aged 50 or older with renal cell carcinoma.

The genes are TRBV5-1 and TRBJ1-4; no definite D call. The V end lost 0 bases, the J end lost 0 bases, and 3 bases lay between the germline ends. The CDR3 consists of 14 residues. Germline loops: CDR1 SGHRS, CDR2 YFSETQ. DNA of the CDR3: TGCGCCAGCAGCTTGGAAACAACTAATGAAAAACTGTTTTTT. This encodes CASSLETTNEKLFF.

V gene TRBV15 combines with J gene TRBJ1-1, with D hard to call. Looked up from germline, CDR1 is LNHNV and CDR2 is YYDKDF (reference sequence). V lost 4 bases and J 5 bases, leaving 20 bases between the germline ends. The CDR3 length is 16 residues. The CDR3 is CATSKNPTVLGTEAFF. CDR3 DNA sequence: TGTGCCACCAGCAAAAACCCGACCGTTTTAGGTACTGAAGCTTTCTTT.

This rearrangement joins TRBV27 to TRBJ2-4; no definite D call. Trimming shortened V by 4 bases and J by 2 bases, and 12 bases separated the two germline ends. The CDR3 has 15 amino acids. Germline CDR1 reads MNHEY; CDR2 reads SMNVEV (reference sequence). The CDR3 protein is CASSSSQISKNIQYF. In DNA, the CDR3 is TGTGCCAGCAGTTCCTCCCAGATCTCCAAAAACATTCAGTACTTC.

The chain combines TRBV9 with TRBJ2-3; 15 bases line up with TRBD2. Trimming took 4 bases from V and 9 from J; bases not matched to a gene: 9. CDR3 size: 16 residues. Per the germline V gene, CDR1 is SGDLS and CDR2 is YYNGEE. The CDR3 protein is CASSPGLAGGGHTQYF. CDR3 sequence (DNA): TGTGCCAGCAGCCCGGGACTAGCGGGAGGAGGACACACGCAGTATTTT.

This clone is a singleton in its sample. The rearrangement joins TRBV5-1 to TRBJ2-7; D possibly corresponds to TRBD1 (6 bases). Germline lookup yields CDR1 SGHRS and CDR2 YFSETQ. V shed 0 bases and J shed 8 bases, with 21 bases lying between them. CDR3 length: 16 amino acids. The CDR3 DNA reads TGCGCCAGCAGCTTGGTGGACAGTCCCCAGTTACACCAGCAGTACTTC. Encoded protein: CASSLVDSPQLHQQYF.

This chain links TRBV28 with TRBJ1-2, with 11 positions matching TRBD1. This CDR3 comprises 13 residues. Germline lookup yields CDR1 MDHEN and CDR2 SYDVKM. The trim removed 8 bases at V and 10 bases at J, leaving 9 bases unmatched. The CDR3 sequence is CASRTGGSGYYTF. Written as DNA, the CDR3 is TGTGCCAGCCGGACAGGGGGCTCTGGCTACTACACCTTC.

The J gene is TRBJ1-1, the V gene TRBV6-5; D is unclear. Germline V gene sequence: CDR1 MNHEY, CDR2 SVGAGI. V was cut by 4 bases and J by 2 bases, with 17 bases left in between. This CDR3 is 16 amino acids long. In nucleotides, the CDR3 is TGTGCCAGCAGTTCACATCTGGGTTACCTAAACACTGAAGCTTTCTTT. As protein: CASSSHLGYLNTEAFF.

Written as DNA, the CDR3 is TGTGCCAGCTCACCACCCGCAGGGGAGCAGTACTTC. Translating it yields CASSPPAGEQYF. This chain connects TRBV18 to TRBJ2-7, with a possible D match to TRBD1 (5 bases). The CDR3 has 12 residues. V was clipped by 0 bases and J by 7 bases, with 7 bases between them. Germline CDR1 reads KGHSH; CDR2 reads LQKENI.

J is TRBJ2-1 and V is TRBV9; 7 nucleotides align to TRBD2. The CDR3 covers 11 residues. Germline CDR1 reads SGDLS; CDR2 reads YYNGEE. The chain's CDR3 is CASGGYNEQFF. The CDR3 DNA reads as TGTGCTTCGGGGGGTTACAATGAGCAGTTCTTC. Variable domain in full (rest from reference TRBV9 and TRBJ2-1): DSGVTQTPKHLITATGQRVTLRCSPRSGDLSVYWYQQSLDQGLQFLIQYYNGEERAKGNILERFSAQQFPDLHSELNLSSLELGDSALYFCASGGYNEQFFGPGTRLTVL.

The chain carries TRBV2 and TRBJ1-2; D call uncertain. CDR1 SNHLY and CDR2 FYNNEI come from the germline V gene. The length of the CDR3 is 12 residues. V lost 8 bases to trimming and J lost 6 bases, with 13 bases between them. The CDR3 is CASHWGLNGYTF. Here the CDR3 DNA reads TGTGCCAGCCATTGGGGATTAAATGGCTACACCTTC.

In nucleotides, the CDR3 is TGTGCCAGCAGCTTTAGGCGAGAGCAGTTCTTC. This encodes CASSFRREQFF. The chain combines TRBV5-6 with TRBJ2-1; D ambiguous. CDR3 length equals 11 residues. V was shortened by 2 bases and J by 10 bases, with 7 bases between the two germline ends. The V gene's germline CDR1 is SGHDT and CDR2 YYEEEE.